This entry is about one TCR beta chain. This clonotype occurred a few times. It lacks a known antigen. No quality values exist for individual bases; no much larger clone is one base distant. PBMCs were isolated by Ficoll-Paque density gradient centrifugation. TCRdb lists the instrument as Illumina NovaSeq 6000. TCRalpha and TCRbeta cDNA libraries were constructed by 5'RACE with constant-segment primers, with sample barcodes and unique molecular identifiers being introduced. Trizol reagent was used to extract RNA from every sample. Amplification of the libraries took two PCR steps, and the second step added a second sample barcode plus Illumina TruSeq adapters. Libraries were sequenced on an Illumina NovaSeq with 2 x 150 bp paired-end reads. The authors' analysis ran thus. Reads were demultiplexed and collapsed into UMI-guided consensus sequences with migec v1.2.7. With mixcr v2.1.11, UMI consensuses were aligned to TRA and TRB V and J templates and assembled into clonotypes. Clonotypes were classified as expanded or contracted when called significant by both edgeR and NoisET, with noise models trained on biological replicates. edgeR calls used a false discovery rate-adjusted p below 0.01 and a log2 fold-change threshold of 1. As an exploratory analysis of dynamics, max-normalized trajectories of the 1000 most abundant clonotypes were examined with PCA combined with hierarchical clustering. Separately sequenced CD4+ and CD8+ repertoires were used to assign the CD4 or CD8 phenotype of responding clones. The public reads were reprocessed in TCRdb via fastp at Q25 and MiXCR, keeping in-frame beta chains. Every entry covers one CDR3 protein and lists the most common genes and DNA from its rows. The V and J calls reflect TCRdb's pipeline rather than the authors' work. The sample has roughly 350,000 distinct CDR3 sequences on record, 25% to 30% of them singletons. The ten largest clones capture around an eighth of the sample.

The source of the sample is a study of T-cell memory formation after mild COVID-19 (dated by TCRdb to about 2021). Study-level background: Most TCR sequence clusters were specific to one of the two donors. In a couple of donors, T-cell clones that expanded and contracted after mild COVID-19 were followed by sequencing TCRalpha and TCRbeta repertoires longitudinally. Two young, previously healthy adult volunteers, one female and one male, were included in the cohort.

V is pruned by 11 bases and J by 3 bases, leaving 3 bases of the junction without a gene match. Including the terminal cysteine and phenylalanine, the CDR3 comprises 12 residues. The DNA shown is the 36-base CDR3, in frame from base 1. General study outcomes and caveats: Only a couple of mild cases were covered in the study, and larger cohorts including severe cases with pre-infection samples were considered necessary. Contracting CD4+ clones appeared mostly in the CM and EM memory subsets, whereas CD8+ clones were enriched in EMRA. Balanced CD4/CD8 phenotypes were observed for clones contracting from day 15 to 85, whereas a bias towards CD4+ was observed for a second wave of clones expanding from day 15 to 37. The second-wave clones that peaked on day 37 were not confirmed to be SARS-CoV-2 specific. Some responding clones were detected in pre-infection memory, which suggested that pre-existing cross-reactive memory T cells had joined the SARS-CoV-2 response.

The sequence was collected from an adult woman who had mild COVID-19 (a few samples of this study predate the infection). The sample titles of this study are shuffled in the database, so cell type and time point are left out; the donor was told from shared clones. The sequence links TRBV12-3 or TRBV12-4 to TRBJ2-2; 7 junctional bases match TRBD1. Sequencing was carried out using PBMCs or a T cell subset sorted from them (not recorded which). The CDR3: CAGTGDTGELFF. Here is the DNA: TGTGCCGGAACAGGGGACACCGGGGAGCTGTTTTTT.